The present TCR beta chain was sequenced within a study of T cells in tuberculosis. At the level of the study: IGRA-negative adolescents, IGRA-positive adolescents with latent tuberculosis and adults with active tuberculosis formed this South African cohort.

This clone has more than one count but fewer than ten. As for time point: new active TB diagnosis, blood taken before or within 7 days of starting treatment. Active tuberculosis patients were new diagnoses, HIV-seronegative, South African, and aged 18 years or older. The J segment lost 5 bases and the V segment lost 6 bases, leaving 9 bases of the junction unmatched. The CDR3 runs 15 residues. The germline V gene has CDR1 SNHLY and CDR2 FYNNEI. Profiling relied on immunoSEQ multiplex PCR, and the TCRdb table lists in-frame clones only, not all of them. Of about 34,000 clones in the sample, approximately 94% were seen once.

The rearrangement joins TRBV2 to TRBJ2-1; the match to TRBD2 covers 8 bases. The clonotype was recovered from an adult with tuberculosis. The specimen was PBMCs, collected at tuberculosis diagnosis. The CDR3, as DNA: TGTGCCAGCAGACCCACTAGCGGCTTCAACAATGAGCAGTTCTTC. This sequence encodes CASRPTSGFNNEQFF. Combining the CDR3 with reference TRBV2 and TRBJ2-1 gives the whole variable domain EPEVTQTPSHQVTQMGQEVILRCVPISNHLYFYWYRQILGQKVEFLVSFYNNEISEKSEIFDDQFSVERPDGSNFTLKIRSTKLEDSAMYFCASRPTSGFNNEQFFGPGTRLTVL.